What follows describes a single T cell receptor beta chain. The antigen is not known. The record originates from a study of T cell responses to AZD1222 COVID-19 vaccine. With V trimmed by 3 bases and J by 2 bases, 7 bases remained unmatched. Germline loops: CDR1 LNHDA, CDR2 SQIVND (reference sequence). This CDR3 is built from 16 residues. The assay was immunoSEQ multiplex PCR, and TCRdb's table has in-frame clones only and misses some. Of about 140,000 clones detected, just over 90% appear once; the ten largest clones hold 0.91%. Study observations and caveats: Compared with day 0, the breadth and depth of the Spike-specific TCR repertoire rose significantly after two doses of AZD1222.

The clonotype was recovered from an adult in good health. V usage is TRBV19 and J usage is TRBJ1-5; 7 nucleotides agree with TRBD1. The sequencing used peripheral blood, collected on day 0 of MenACWY control vaccination. Written as DNA, the CDR3 is TGTGCCAGTAGTATCTGGCAGGGGGGTGGCAATCAGCCCCAGCATTTT. Translated: CASSIWQGGGNQPQHF. Complete variable domain (other parts from reference TRBV19 and TRBJ1-5): DGGITQSPKYLFRKEGQNVTLSCEQNLNHDAMYWYRQDPGQGLRLIYYSQIVNDFQKGDIAEGYSVSREKKESFPLTVTSAQKNPTAFYLCASSIWQGGGNQPQHFGDGTRLSIL.